This TCR beta chain was recovered during a study of early T cells in non-severe SARS-CoV-2 infection. The overall study: Chains from this unsorted whole-blood bulk RNA could not be paired. General study findings and limits: Anti-spike CD8 responses were favored in VDJdb matching, and private and CD4 specificities were missed.

Trimming cost V 0 bases and J 2 bases, with 11 bases left between them. The CDR3 is 16 residues long. Germline V gene sequence: CDR1 SNHLY, CDR2 FYNNEI. As for this clonotype: Its antigen is unidentified.

Attachment of unique molecular identifiers was made to individual cDNA molecules. TCRdb re-called the 5' RACE reads with MiXCR, one entry per CDR3 protein. Of 60,000 to 65,000 distinct CDR3 sequences listed, almost 9.5% are singletons. This receptor was identified in an adult who was a healthcare worker with PCR-confirmed SARS-CoV-2 infection or an uninfected control (not recorded which). Sequencing was performed on whole blood. The chain carries TRBV2 and TRBJ1-5; weak D call: TRBD1 (5 bases). The CDR3 region has the DNA TGTGCCAGCAGTGAAGCGCTTGGGGCGGGCAATCAGCCCCAGCATTTT. Translated, it gives CASSEALGAGNQPQHF.